This note documents a single T cell receptor (beta chain) sequence. These data are taken from a study of T cell responses to AZD1222 COVID-19 vaccine. The CDR3 contains 13 residues. The germline gives CDR1 MNHEY, CDR2 SVGAGI. Trimming removed 10 bases from V and 0 bases from J; junction bases left unmatched: 5. The method was immunoSEQ multiplex PCR; TCRdb's version includes in-frame clones alone and lacks a portion of them. The sample consists of approximately 79,000 clones, over 75% of them appearing once. The origin of this receptor is an adult in good health. The chain has TRBV6-5 and TRBJ1-1; 7 nucleotides match TRBD1. Here the sequenced sample was peripheral blood, taken on day 0 of AZD1222 vaccination. CDR3 sequence (DNA): TGTGCCACCGGTGGACAGGTGAACACTGAAGCTTTCTTT. Its protein is CATGGQVNTEAFF.